One sample yielded the 23 T cell receptor beta chains listed below, sequenced in a study of T cells in Graves' hyperthyroidism and ophthalmopathy. Amplification of TCR beta CDR3 regions used RNA as the template. RT-PCR in the first round (using the HTBI primer set) targeted the TCR CDR3. TCRdb reanalysed the multiplex PCR reads using MiXCR and keeps one entry per CDR3 protein. The table shows approximately 370,000 distinct CDR3 sequences, with roughly 15% occurring only once. Material for sequencing was blood. The receptor set was obtained from a woman aged 30 to 39 with Graves' hyperthyroidism that later progressed to Graves' ophthalmopathy.

This clonotype occurred many times. The V call is TRBV12-3 or TRBV12-4, the J call TRBJ2-1; D is undetermined. V lost 4 bases and J lost 13, with 14 bases in between. This CDR3 comprises 12 residues. CDR3 DNA: TGTGCCAGCAGTTCCTCCCCCGGTCTTCAGTTCTTC. It specifies CASSSSPGLQFF.

This clonotype showed up many times. V gene TRBV11-2 combines with J gene TRBJ1-4, with a tentative D call TRBD1 (5 bases). The length of the CDR3 is 15 residues. Trimming cost V 3 bases and J 4 bases, with 12 bases left between them. Looked up from germline, CDR1 is SGHAT and CDR2 is FQNNGV. CDR3 nucleotide sequence: TGTGCCAGCAGCTTGGGACCGACGGTTAATGAAAAACTGTTTTTT. Residues: CASSLGPTVNEKLFF.

This clonotype was seen many times. The V gene is TRBV29-1, the J gene TRBJ1-1; D unresolved. Germline V gene data show CDR1 as SQVTM and CDR2 as ANQGSEA. V was clipped by 3 bases and J by 8 bases, with 10 bases between them. The CDR3 length is 11 residues. This CDR3 reads CSVESFLEAFF. The CDR3 DNA reads as TGCAGCGTTGAGAGCTTTCTCGAAGCTTTCTTT.

This clonotype was recorded a few times. V gene TRBV28 combines with J gene TRBJ2-1; 10 nucleotides line up with TRBD2. CDR1 and CDR2 (germline): MDHEN, SYDVKM. The CDR3 is 15 residues long. J gave up 8 bases and V 7 bases, and 11 bases lay outside the gene matches. This chain's CDR3 is CASNPPLAGVDEQFF. CDR3 in DNA: TGTGCCAGCAACCCCCCCCTAGCGGGAGTCGATGAGCAGTTCTTC.

The sample holds many counts of this clonotype. The chain is built from TRBV7-6 and TRBJ2-1, with 12 bases identical to TRBD2. This CDR3 has 14 amino acids. Germline assignment: CDR1 SGHVS and CDR2 FNYEAQ. V dropped 7 bases and J dropped 10; count of bases not matched to a gene: 8. CDR3 region: CASMKTSGSIEQFF. As DNA, the CDR3 is TGTGCCAGCATGAAGACTAGCGGGAGTATCGAGCAGTTCTTC.

This clonotype was seen ten or more times. CDR3 DNA sequence: TGCAGCGTTGACCGGGGGGACTACAATGAGCAGTTCTTC. This sequence encodes CSVDRGDYNEQFF. V and J are TRBV29-1 and TRBJ2-1; 7 bases line up with TRBD2. The trim removed 3 bases at V and 3 bases at J, leaving 2 bases unmatched. The germline CDR1 and CDR2 sequences are SQVTM and ANQGSEA. There are 13 residues in the CDR3.

This clonotype was seen many times. V and J are TRBV11-1 and TRBJ2-1, with TRBD1 identical over 8 bases. CDR3 length equals 14 residues. Germline V lookup: CDR1 SGHAT, CDR2 FQDESV (reference sequence). The J segment lost 4 bases and the V segment lost 5 bases, leaving 4 bases of the junction unmatched. The CDR3 loop is CASSPRQGYNEQFF. The CDR3 DNA is TGTGCCAGCAGCCCACGACAGGGGTACAATGAGCAGTTCTTC.

In this sample, this clonotype turned up many times. The chain carries TRBV27 and TRBJ1-2, with TRBD1 as a possible D gene (6 bases). V lost 3 bases and J lost 4, with 15 bases in between. Germline values: CDR1 MNHEY, CDR2 SMNVEV (reference sequence). The CDR3 runs to 15 residues. CDR3 sequence reads: CASSLTRQEAYGYTF. The CDR3 DNA reads TGTGCCAGCAGTTTGACCCGACAGGAGGCCTATGGCTACACCTTC.

This chain connects TRBV20-1 to TRBJ1-5, with D possibly being TRBD1 (5 bases). CDR1 is DFQATT and CDR2 is SNEGSKA in the germline V gene (reference sequence). CDR3 size: 16 residues. With 0 bases removed from V and 6 bases from J, the gap between germline ends came to 18 bases. This CDR3 is CSARDSGGTSRQPQHF. CDR3 nucleotides: TGCAGTGCTAGAGATAGTGGGGGGACGAGTCGTCAGCCCCAGCATTTT.

This clonotype was counted at least ten times. This rearrangement joins TRBV10-3 to TRBJ1-2; a weak D match, TRBD1 (5 bases). CDR3 length equals 14 residues. Looked up from germline, CDR1 is ENHRY and CDR2 is SYGVKD. Trimming cost V 0 bases and J 4 bases, with 9 bases left between them. CDR3 residues: CAISESFGGYGYTF. The CDR3 DNA is TGTGCCATCAGTGAGTCTTTCGGGGGCTATGGCTACACCTTC.

In this sample, this clonotype turned up many times. The rearrangement links TRBV4-1 to TRBJ2-7; no definite D call. V dropped 0 bases and J dropped 0 bases, with 12 bases sitting between them. Germline values: CDR1 MGHRA, CDR2 YSYEKL. There are 16 residues in the CDR3. CDR3 bases: TGCGCCAGCAGCCAAGATTCGACGGCCAGCTCCTACGAGCAGTACTTC. The encoded protein is CASSQDSTASSYEQYF.

This clonotype was recorded at least ten times. In nucleotides, the CDR3 is TGTGCCAGCAGGGTCTTAGCAACTAATGAAAAACTGTTTTTT. Encoded protein: CASRVLATNEKLFF. V is TRBV2 and J is TRBJ1-4, with no clear D. V lost 6 bases, J lost 0 bases, and 8 bases lay in between. This CDR3 has 14 amino acids. Germline-derived CDR1 and CDR2 are SNHLY and FYNNEI.

This clonotype has at least ten counts. The chain employs TRBV19 and TRBJ2-1; 10 bases fit TRBD1. Trimming at V came to 5 bases and at J to 9 bases, leaving 7 bases not matched to a gene. Germline CDR1 is LNHDA and CDR2 is SQIVND (reference sequence). This CDR3 is built from 14 residues. DNA for the CDR3: TGTGCCAGTAGTTCCCGGGACAGGGGTCTTGAGCAGTTCTTC. This sequence encodes CASSSRDRGLEQFF.

The gene calls are TRBV3-1 and TRBJ2-5; either TRBD1 or TRBD2 may supply D (5 bases each). This CDR3 spans 12 amino acids. Trimming took 3 bases from V and 12 from J, leaving 14 bases between them. Germline CDR1 LGHDT, CDR2 YNNKEL (reference sequence). The CDR3 spells CASSHLTRGEYF. The CDR3 DNA follows: TGTGCCAGCAGCCATCTCACTCGGGGCGAGTACTTC.

This clonotype was detected ten times or more. The rearrangement joins TRBV20-1 to TRBJ2-1, with 12 bases matching TRBD2. The CDR3 sequence is 17 residues long. Germline CDR1 reads DFQATT; CDR2 reads SNEGSKA (reference sequence). Trimming at V came to 1 base and at J to 1 base, leaving 5 bases not matched to a gene. CDR3: CSARGDGTSGSYNEQFF. As DNA, the CDR3 is TGCAGTGCTAGAGGGGATGGGACTAGCGGGTCCTACAATGAGCAGTTCTTC.

This clonotype was counted ten times or more. The CDR3 DNA sequence: TGCGCCAGCAGCTTGTTCGTAGAGACGGTTACCTACAATGAGCAGTTCTTC. As protein: CASSLFVETVTYNEQFF. The chain combines TRBV5-1 with TRBJ2-1, with no clear D. Germline assignment: CDR1 SGHRS and CDR2 YFSETQ. CDR3 length: 17 amino acids. Trimming took off 1 base at V and 2 bases at J, with 16 bases between the two ends. The entire variable domain, with the rest obtained from reference TRBV5-1 and TRBJ2-1, is as follows: KAGVTQTPRYLIKTRGQQVTLSCSPISGHRSVSWYQQTPGQGLQFLFEYFSETQRNKGNFPGRFSGRQFSNSRSEMNVSTLELGDSALYLCASSLFVETVTYNEQFFGPGTRLTVL.

The chain carries TRBV20-1 and TRBJ2-5; weak D call: TRBD1 (6 bases). Between the trimmed V and J ends, which lost 5 bases and 2 bases, there was a span of 15 bases. Per germline, CDR1 DFQATT and CDR2 SNEGSKA (reference sequence). The CDR3 covers 14 residues. The CDR3 region has the DNA TGCAGTGCTGGACACCGGGACACGCAAGAGACCCAGTACTTC. Translated: CSAGHRDTQETQYF.

The chain uses TRBV14 and TRBJ1-2, with D unresolved. This CDR3 has 14 amino acids. The ends were cut back, 0 bases at V and 4 bases at J, with 9 bases in the middle. Germline loops: CDR1 SGHDN, CDR2 FVKESK. The CDR3 sequence is CASSQDTAPYGYTF. DNA of the CDR3: TGTGCCAGCAGCCAAGATACAGCTCCCTATGGCTACACCTTC. The full variable domain, completed using reference TRBV14 and TRBJ1-2, is EAGVTQFPSHSVIEKGQTVTLRCDPISGHDNLYWYRRVMGKEIKFLLHFVKESKQDESGMPNNRFLAERTGGTYSTLKVQPAELEDSGVYFCASSQDTAPYGYTFGSGTRLTVV.

As concerns this clonotype: A read error may explain this, as a much larger clone is one base away. The V and J genes are TRBV2 and TRBJ1-1; D is perhaps TRBD1 (6 bases). Germline-derived CDR1 and CDR2 are SNHLY and FYNNEI. The ends were cut back, 6 bases at V and 5 bases at J, with 22 bases in the middle. The CDR3 is 16 residues long. In DNA, the CDR3 is TGTGCCAGCAGCCAACCCGGTGGGGGGACACAAACTGAAGCTTTCTTT. Protein: CASSQPGGGTQTEAFF.

The rearrangement uses TRBV20-1 and TRBJ1-6, with TRBD1 as a possible D gene (5 bases). The germline CDR1 and CDR2 sequences are DFQATT and SNEGSKA (reference sequence). This CDR3 comprises 14 residues. The V end was cut by 2 bases, the J end by 7 bases, with 12 bases between. CDR3 nucleotides: TGCAGTGCTAGAAGGGGAGTGGGAAATTCACCCCTCCACTTT. Residues: CSARRGVGNSPLHF.

On this clonotype: One end of the junction fails to match germline, which may point to a read error. The genes are TRBV12-3 or TRBV12-4 and TRBJ2-5; 7 bases map to TRBD2. This CDR3 has 15 residues. CDR3 residues: CAGSGEGAGWETQYF. In nucleotides, the CDR3 is TGTGCCGGCAGTGGGGAGGGAGCGGGGTGGGAGACCCAGTACTTC.

There are many counts of this clonotype. The chain couples TRBV5-1 to TRBJ1-5; D is ambiguous. The CDR3 is 15 amino acids. Trimming stripped 4 bases from V and 2 bases from J, with 13 bases between. Per germline, CDR1 SGHRS and CDR2 YFSETQ. This CDR3 is CASSPTGVGNQPQHF. The DNA of the CDR3 is TGCGCCAGCAGCCCGACCGGGGTCGGCAATCAGCCCCAGCATTTT.

This clonotype was found a few times. The chain uses TRBV10-3 and TRBJ2-1, with D uncertain. From germline, CDR1 is ENHRY and CDR2 SYGVKD. V was pared by 6 bases and J by 8 bases, with 8 bases between. This CDR3 has 11 amino acids. This CDR3 reads CAISGRDEQFF. In nucleotides, the CDR3 is TGTGCCATCAGCGGTAGAGATGAGCAGTTCTTC.